This T cell receptor beta chain was sequenced during a study of shared clonotypes between healthy human individuals. The study, taken as a whole, reports: Clonotype sharing among the donors was expected to vary with sequencing depth.

At the deep level, the assay was run. TCRdb's table, derived via immunoSEQ multiplex PCR, lists solely in-frame clones and lacks some. Here the sample spans approximately 940,000 clones, 70% to 85% being singletons. The CDR3 spans 15 residues. Trimming took 10 bases from V and 0 from J, leaving 18 bases between them. The V gene's germline CDR1 is ENHRY and CDR2 SYGVKD. This clone was seen a few times. As yet, its antigen is unknown. The V and J genes are TRBV10-3 and TRBJ1-1, with a possible D match to TRBD1 (5 bases). The sample comprised memory CD4+ T cells sorted from blood. Subset meaning: CD45RA-negative fraction. The TCR sequence derives from a man aged 18 to 29 in good health. The CDR3 DNA reads TGTGCCACCCGGAGGGGCATAGAAATGAACACTGAAGCTTTCTTT. It specifies CATRRGIEMNTEAFF.